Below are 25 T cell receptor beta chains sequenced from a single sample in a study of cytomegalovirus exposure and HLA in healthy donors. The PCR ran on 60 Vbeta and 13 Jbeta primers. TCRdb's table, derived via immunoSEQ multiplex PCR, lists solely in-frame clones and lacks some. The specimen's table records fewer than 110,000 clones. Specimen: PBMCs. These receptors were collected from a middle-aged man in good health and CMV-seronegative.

This CDR3 reads CAWDLTGDSNQPQHF. The CDR3 nucleotides read TGTGCCTGGGACCTGACAGGAGATAGCAATCAGCCCCAGCATTTT. The chain uses TRBV30 and TRBJ1-5; D may be TRBD1 (6 bases). V lost 5 bases and J 0 bases, leaving 14 bases between the germline ends. CDR1 and CDR2 (germline): GTSNPN, SVGIG (reference sequence). This CDR3 region has 15 residues. Full variable domain (remainder filled in from reference TRBV30 and TRBJ1-5): SQTIHQWPATLVQPVGSPLSLECTVEGTSNPNLYWYRQAAGRGLQLLFYSVGIGQISSEVPQNLSASRPQDRQFILSSKKLLLSDSGFYLCAWDLTGDSNQPQHFGDGTRLSIL.

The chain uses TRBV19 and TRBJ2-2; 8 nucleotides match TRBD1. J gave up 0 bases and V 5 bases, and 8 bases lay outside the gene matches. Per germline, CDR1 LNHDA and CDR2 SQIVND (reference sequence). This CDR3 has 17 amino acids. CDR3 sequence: CASSQGQGYANTGELFF. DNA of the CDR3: TGTGCCAGTAGTCAAGGACAGGGCTACGCGAACACCGGGGAGCTGTTTTTT.

The CDR3 region has the DNA TGTGCCAGCAGCAAAGACAGGGTGAACACCGGGGAGCTGTTTTTT. It yields the protein CASSKDRVNTGELFF. The chain links TRBV5-4 to TRBJ2-2; TRBD1 matches at 7 bases. With 4 bases clipped from V and 1 base from J, the junction kept 4 bases outside the gene matches. The CDR3 covers 15 residues. Looked up from germline, CDR1 is SGHNT and CDR2 is YYREEE (reference sequence).

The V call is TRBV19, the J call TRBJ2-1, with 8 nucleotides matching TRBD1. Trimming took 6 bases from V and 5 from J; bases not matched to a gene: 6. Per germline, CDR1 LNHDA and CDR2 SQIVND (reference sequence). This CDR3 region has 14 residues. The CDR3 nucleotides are TGTGCCAGTAGCCATGACAGGGGACACAATGAGCAGTTCTTC. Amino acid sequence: CASSHDRGHNEQFF.

The chain's CDR3 is CAISATGSNQPQHF. CDR3 in DNA: TGTGCCATCAGCGCGACAGGGAGCAATCAGCCCCAGCATTTT. The chain is built from TRBV10-3 and TRBJ1-5, with 7 bases matching TRBD1. The CDR3 is 14 residues long. After removal of 6 bases from V and 1 base from J, the junction contained 3 bases not matched to a gene. In germline, CDR1 is ENHRY, CDR2 SYGVKD.

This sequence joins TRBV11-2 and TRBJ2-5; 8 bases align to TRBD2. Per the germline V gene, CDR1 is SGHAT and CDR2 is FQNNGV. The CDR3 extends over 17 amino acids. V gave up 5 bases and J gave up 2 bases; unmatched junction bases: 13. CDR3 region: CASSRFGGAAEQETQYF. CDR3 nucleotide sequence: TGTGCCAGCAGCCGCTTCGGGGGGGCGGCGGAACAAGAGACCCAGTACTTC.

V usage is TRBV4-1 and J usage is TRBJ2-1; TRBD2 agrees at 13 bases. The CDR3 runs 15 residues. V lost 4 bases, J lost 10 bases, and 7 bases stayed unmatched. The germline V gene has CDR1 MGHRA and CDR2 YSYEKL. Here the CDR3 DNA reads TGCGCCAGCAGCCTCACCCCGGGACTAGCGGGGGAGCAGTTCTTC. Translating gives CASSLTPGLAGEQFF.

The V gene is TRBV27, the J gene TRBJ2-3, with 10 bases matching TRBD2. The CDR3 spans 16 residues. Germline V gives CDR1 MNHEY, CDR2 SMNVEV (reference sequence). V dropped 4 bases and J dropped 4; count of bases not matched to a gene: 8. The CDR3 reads CASSYRTSGTADTQYF. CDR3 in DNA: TGTGCCAGCAGTTACCGGACTAGCGGTACGGCAGATACGCAGTATTTT.

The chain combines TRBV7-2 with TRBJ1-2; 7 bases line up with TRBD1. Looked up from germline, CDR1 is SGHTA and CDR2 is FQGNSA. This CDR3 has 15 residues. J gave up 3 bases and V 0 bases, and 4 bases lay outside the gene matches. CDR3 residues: CASSLAPTGDYGYTF. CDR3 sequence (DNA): TGTGCCAGCAGCTTAGCCCCCACAGGGGACTATGGCTACACCTTC.

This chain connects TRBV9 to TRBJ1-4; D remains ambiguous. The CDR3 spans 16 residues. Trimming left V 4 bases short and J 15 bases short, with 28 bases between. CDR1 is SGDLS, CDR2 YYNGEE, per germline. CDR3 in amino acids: CASSPHPTSQTGWMFF. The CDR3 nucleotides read TGTGCCAGCAGCCCACACCCTACGAGTCAGACGGGGTGGATGTTTTTT.

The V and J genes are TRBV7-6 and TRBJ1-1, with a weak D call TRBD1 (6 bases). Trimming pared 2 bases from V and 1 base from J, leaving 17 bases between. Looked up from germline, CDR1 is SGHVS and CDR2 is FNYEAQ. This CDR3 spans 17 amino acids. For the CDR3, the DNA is TGTGCCAGCAGCTTAAAGGGGTGGGTGGGGGCGAACACTGAAGCTTTCTTT. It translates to CASSLKGWVGANTEAFF.

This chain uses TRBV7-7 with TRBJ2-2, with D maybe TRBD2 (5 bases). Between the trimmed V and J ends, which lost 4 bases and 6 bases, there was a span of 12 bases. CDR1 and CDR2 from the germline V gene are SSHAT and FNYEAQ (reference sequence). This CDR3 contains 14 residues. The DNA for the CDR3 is TGTGCCAGCAGCTCTGAAGGAGGCCCCGGGGAGCTGTTTTTT. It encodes CASSSEGGPGELFF.

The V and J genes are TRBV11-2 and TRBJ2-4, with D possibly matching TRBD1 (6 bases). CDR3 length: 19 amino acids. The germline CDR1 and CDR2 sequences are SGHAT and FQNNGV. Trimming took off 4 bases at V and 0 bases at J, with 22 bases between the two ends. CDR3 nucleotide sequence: TGTGCCAGCAGCTCCCCAACGGACCCGGGACAAATAGCCAAAAACATTCAGTACTTC. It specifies CASSSPTDPGQIAKNIQYF.

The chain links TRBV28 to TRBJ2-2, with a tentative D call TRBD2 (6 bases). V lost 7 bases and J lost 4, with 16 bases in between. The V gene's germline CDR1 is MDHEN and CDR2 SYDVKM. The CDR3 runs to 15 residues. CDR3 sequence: CASTRQFGSTGELFF. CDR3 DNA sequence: TGTGCCAGCACACGACAGTTCGGGAGCACCGGGGAGCTGTTTTTT.

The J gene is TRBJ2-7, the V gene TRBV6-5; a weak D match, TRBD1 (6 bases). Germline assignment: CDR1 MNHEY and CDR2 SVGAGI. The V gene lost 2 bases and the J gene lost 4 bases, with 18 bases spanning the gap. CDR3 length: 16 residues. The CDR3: CASSYTGTNTLYEQYF. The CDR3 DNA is TGTGCCAGCAGTTACACCGGGACAAATACCCTTTACGAGCAGTACTTC.

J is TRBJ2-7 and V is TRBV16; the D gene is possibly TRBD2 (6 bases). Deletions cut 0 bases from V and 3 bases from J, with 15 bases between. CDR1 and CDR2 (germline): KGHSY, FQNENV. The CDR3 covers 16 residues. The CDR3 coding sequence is TGTGCCAGCAGCCAATCCGCGGGACTGGGAGGCTACGAGCAGTACTTC. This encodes CASSQSAGLGGYEQYF.

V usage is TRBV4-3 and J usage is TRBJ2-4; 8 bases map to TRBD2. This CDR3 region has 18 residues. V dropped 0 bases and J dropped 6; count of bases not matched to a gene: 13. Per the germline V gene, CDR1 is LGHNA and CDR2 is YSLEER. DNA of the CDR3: TGCGCCAGCAGCCAAGATTCCCTAGCGGGCGCCTCCGGAAACATTCAGTACTTC. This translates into CASSQDSLAGASGNIQYF.

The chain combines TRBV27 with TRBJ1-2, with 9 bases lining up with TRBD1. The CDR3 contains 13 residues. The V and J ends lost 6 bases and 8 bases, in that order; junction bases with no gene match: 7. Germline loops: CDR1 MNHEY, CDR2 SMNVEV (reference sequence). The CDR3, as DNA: TGTGCCAGCAGCGTACAGGGGGCGGGGGGCTACACCTTC. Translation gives CASSVQGAGGYTF.

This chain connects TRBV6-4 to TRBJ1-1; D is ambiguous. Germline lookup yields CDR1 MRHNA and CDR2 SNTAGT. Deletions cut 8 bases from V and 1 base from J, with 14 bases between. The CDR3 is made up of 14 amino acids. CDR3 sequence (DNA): TGTGCCAGCCCCCACACCTCAGGGAACACTGAAGCTTTCTTT. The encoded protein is CASPHTSGNTEAFF.

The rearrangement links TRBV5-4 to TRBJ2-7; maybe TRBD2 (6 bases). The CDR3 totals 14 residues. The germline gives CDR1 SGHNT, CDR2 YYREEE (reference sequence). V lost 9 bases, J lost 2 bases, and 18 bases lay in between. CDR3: CATTIGTPAYEQYF. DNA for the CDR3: TGTGCCACCACCATAGGGACTCCCGCCTACGAGCAGTACTTC.

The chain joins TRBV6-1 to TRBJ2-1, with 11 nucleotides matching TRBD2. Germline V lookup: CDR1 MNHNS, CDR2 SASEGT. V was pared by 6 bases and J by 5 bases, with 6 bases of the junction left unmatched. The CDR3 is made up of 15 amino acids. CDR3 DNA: TGTGCCAGCAGCACCGGGACTAGCGGACACAATGAGCAGTTCTTC. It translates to CASSTGTSGHNEQFF.

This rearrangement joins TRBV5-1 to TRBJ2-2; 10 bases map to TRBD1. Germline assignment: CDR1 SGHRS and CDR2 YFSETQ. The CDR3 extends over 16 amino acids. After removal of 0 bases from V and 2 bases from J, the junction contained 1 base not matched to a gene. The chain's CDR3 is CASSLGTGGNTGELFF. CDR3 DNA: TGCGCCAGCAGCTTGGGGACAGGGGGTAACACCGGGGAGCTGTTTTTT.

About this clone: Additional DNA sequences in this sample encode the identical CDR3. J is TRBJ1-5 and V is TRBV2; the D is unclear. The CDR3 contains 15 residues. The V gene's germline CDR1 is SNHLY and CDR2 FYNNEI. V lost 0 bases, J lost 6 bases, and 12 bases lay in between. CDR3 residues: CASSEASIGGQPQHF. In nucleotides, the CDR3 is TGTGCCAGCAGTGAAGCTTCAATCGGAGGTCAGCCCCAGCATTTT. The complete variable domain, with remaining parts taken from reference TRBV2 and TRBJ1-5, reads EPEVTQTPSHQVTQMGQEVILRCVPISNHLYFYWYRQILGQKVEFLVSFYNNEISEKSEIFDDQFSVERPDGSNFTLKIRSTKLEDSAMYFCASSEASIGGQPQHFGDGTRLSIL.

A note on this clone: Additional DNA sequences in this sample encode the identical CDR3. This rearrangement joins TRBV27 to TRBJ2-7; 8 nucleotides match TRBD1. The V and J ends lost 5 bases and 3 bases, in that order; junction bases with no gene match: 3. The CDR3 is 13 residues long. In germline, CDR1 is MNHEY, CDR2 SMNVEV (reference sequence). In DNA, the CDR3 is TGTGCCAGCAGTCCCGACAGGGGCTACGAGCAGTACTTC. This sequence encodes CASSPDRGYEQYF.

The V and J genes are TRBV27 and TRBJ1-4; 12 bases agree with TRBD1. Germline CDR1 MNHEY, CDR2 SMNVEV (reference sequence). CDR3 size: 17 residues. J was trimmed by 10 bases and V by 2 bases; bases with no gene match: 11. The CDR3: CASSLQGTGGLQGKLFF. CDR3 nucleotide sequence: TGTGCCAGCAGTTTACAGGGGACAGGGGGCCTTCAGGGAAAACTGTTTTTT.